This TCR beta chain was obtained from a study of blood T cell repertoires in COVID-19. As for the study in general: Sites in the United States, Italy and Spain provided acute and convalescent COVID-19 samples. T cells, B-cell-depleted T cells, or PBMCs supplied cDNA or gDNA.

The authors' processing: Reference gene primer amplification gave nucleated cell count estimates. Data came from immunoSEQ multiplex PCR; TCRdb stores just in-frame clones and leaves some out. V, J and clone size were drawn from that table, and D and trimming were deduced from the DNA. The sample has about 200,000 clones, roughly 90% seen once. V lost 0 bases and J lost 8, with 12 bases in between. Germline loops: CDR1 LNHNV, CDR2 YYDKDF (reference sequence). The CDR3 consists of 14 residues. The sequence was collected from a man aged 18-30 years with active or convalescent COVID-19. Sequencing input: peripheral blood. The V gene is TRBV15, the J gene TRBJ2-3; D might be TRBD1 (5 bases). DNA for the CDR3: TGTGCCACCAGCAGAGATTTAGGGGCAGGTACGCAGTATTTT. Translated, it gives CATSRDLGAGTQYF. Combining the CDR3 with reference TRBV15 and TRBJ2-3 gives the whole variable domain DAMVIQNPRYQVTQFGKPVTLSCSQTLNHNVMYWYQQKSSQAPKLLFHYYDKDFNNEADTPDNFQSRRPNTSFCFLDIRSPGLGDTAMYLCATSRDLGAGTQYFGPGTRLTVL.